Given below is one T cell receptor beta chain in context. What it binds is unknown. The donors were healthy bone marrow donors. The PCR was carried out with 60 Vbeta primers and 13 Jbeta primers. Produced via immunoSEQ multiplex PCR; TCRdb's table is partial and in-frame only. The table includes 90,000 to 120,000 clones, 82% detected once. The CDR3 covers 14 residues. Trimming shortened V by 3 bases and J by 2 bases, and 10 bases separated the two germline ends. Germline-derived CDR1 and CDR2 are SQVTM and ANQGSEA. The source of the sample is a study of cytomegalovirus exposure and HLA in healthy donors. Whole-study findings and limits: TCR beta V- and J-gene trimming was later associated with a missense DCLRE1C variant. TCR beta chains associated with HLA were, in a later analysis, more clonally expanded than equally common others. An analysis done earlier found most TCR beta V segments productive about 87% or about 30% of the time.

The sample comprised PBMCs. The gene calls are TRBV29-1 and TRBJ2-2; D possibly corresponds to TRBD2 (6 bases). The TCR originated in a man aged 25-40 years in good health and CMV-seropositive. The CDR3 loop is CSVEEGQNTGELFF. The CDR3 coding sequence is TGCAGCGTTGAGGAGGGGCAAAACACCGGGGAGCTGTTTTTT.